Below, 20 T cell receptor beta chains from the same sample are listed, as sequenced in a study of T cell clusters in autoimmune cytopenias. TRB was amplified from approximately 250 ng of peripheral blood genomic DNA per sample. One tube held mixed TRB-A and TRB-B primer pools for touch-down PCR. Each CDR3 protein gets one entry in TCRdb, which reprocessed the multiplex PCR reads and gives no DNA. Found here are over 1,400 distinct CDR3 sequences; the top ten clones hold approximately 9.2%. Another study also made use of these data, one on T cell repertoires in aging, cancer and after chemotherapy.

The sequenced sample consisted of peripheral blood. These receptors came from a human donor in good health.

This clonotype is identified as medium-sized from frequency. The chain joins TRBV20-1 to TRBJ2-7; TCRdb names TRBD2, which stays unverified in the absence of DNA. Germline-derived CDR1 and CDR2 are DFQATT and SNEGSKA (reference sequence). This CDR3 is built from 15 residues. CDR3 residues: CSARRGLAGAHEQYF.

J is TRBJ1-5 and V is TRBV19; TCRdb's D call, TRBD1, is unchecked because there is no DNA. The germline gives CDR1 LNHDA, CDR2 SQIVND (reference sequence). There are 15 residues in the CDR3. The CDR3: CASSLTRDSWQPQHF.

Frequency places this clonotype as medium-sized. The CDR3: CASSSVKGNTEAFF. This rearrangement joins TRBV5-6 to TRBJ1-1. The CDR3 sequence is 14 residues long. The germline CDR1 and CDR2 sequences are SGHDT and YYEEEE.

V is TRBV4-2 and J is TRBJ2-1; no DNA is available, so the TRBD2 call from TCRdb remains unchecked. This CDR3 region has 18 residues. Looked up from germline, CDR1 is LGHNA and CDR2 is YNFKEQ. The CDR3 spells CASSQVGASGGIYNEQFF.

Its frequency marks this clonotype as large. This chain uses TRBV12-3 or TRBV12-4 with TRBJ2-3; TCRdb picks TRBD1, but there is no DNA to check that call. The CDR3 is made up of 14 amino acids. The CDR3 reads CASSYHPGSDTQYF.

Judged by frequency, this clonotype is large (0.1 to 1%). This chain joins TRBV27 and TRBJ2-5; the D call of TRBD2 rests on TCRdb alone, since no DNA is present to check it. CDR1 MNHEY and CDR2 SMNVEV come from the germline V gene (reference sequence). The CDR3 runs to 15 residues. This CDR3 is CASPTGSVNQETQYF.

Considering frequency, this clonotype is large. J is TRBJ2-3 and V is TRBV6-6; TCRdb lists TRBD2, though no DNA is available to test this call. Germline lookup yields CDR1 MNHNY and CDR2 SVGAGI (reference sequence). The CDR3 contains 14 residues. This CDR3 is CASSSGPAFNTQYF.

Judged by frequency, this clonotype is medium-sized. The chain is built from TRBV19 and TRBJ1-5. This CDR3 spans 14 amino acids. CDR1 is LNHDA, CDR2 SQIVND, per germline (reference sequence). The CDR3 region is CASAGNMGNQPQHF.

Considering frequency, this clonotype is large. The chain has TRBV19 and TRBJ2-3; without DNA, the TCRdb call of TRBD2 cannot be checked. Germline V CDR1 and CDR2: LNHDA, SQIVND (reference sequence). The length of the CDR3 is 16 residues. The CDR3 sequence: CASSQAGALSTDTQYF.

This clonotype is classed as medium-sized by frequency. This chain uses TRBV4-1 with TRBJ2-1. Per the germline V gene, CDR1 is MGHRA and CDR2 is YSYEKL. The CDR3 runs 13 residues. The CDR3 loop is CASSHPVRNEQFF.

In terms of frequency, this clonotype is medium-sized. The chain uses TRBV6-5 and TRBJ1-1; the D call from TCRdb, TRBD1, cannot be confirmed without DNA. Germline CDR1 and CDR2: MNHEY and SVGAGI. The CDR3 runs 12 residues. The CDR3 is CASSPGSTEAFF.

This clonotype ranks as large (0.1 to 1%) in terms of frequency. V gene TRBV15 combines with J gene TRBJ2-6; TCRdb designates TRBD2, a call that cannot be tested without DNA. The CDR3 totals 14 residues. Germline CDR1 and CDR2: LNHNV and YYDKDF (reference sequence). The CDR3 loop reads CATSRSGGANVLTF.

The chain combines TRBV7-7 with TRBJ2-2; checking the TCRdb D call of TRBD2 is not possible without DNA. The CDR3 runs to 14 residues. CDR1 and CDR2 (germline): SSHAT, FNYEAQ (reference sequence). The CDR3 region is CASSREGNTGELFF.

Considering frequency, this clonotype is medium-sized. The chain is built from TRBV11-2 and TRBJ2-5; TCRdb reports TRBD1, a call that lacks DNA to check it against. The germline CDR1 and CDR2 sequences are SGHAT and FQNNGV. The CDR3 has 15 amino acids. The CDR3 sequence is CASSLDGTGVETQYF.

The chain carries TRBV10-3 and TRBJ2-5. Germline V gene lookup returns CDR1 ENHRY and CDR2 SYGVKD. CDR3 length: 11 residues. The CDR3 spells CASSYSETQYF.

This chain connects TRBV24-1 to TRBJ1-5. The CDR3 runs 14 residues. The V gene's germline CDR1 is KGHDR and CDR2 SFDVKD. The CDR3: CATSDLGVNQPQHF.

The chain links TRBV7-9 to TRBJ1-4. This CDR3 comprises 16 residues. Germline values: CDR1 SEHNR, CDR2 FQNEAQ (reference sequence). The CDR3 protein is CASSLDRGGAREKLFF. Drawing the rest from reference TRBV7-9 and TRBJ1-4, the complete variable domain is DTGVSQNPRHKITKRGQNVTFRCDPISEHNRLYWYRQTLGQGPEFLTYFQNEAQLEKSRLLSDRFSAERPKGSFSTLEIQRTEQGDSAMYLCASSLDRGGAREKLFFGSGTQLSVL.

The chain links TRBV20-1 to TRBJ1-5; with no DNA, the TCRdb D assignment of TRBD1 cannot be verified. The length of the CDR3 is 14 residues. Germline values: CDR1 DFQATT, CDR2 SNEGSKA (reference sequence). The CDR3 sequence: CSARNPGANQPQHF.

This chain connects TRBV5-1 to TRBJ2-6; TCRdb's D call of TRBD1 is untestable without DNA. Germline CDR1 reads SGHRS; CDR2 reads YFSETQ. The CDR3 is made up of 17 amino acids. The chain's CDR3 is CASSLATGPPGANVLTF. Based on the CDR3 plus reference TRBV5-1 and TRBJ2-6, the full variable domain is KAGVTQTPRYLIKTRGQQVTLSCSPISGHRSVSWYQQTPGQGLQFLFEYFSETQRNKGNFPGRFSGRQFSNSRSEMNVSTLELGDSALYLCASSLATGPPGANVLTFGAGSRLTVL.

The rearrangement links TRBV21-1 to TRBJ2-2; the D call from TCRdb, TRBD1, cannot be confirmed without DNA. TRBV21-1 is a pseudogene. The CDR3 is 19 amino acids. The CDR3 sequence is CASSKEGRDGFSNTGELFF.